What follows are 32 T cell receptor beta chains derived from one specimen sequenced in a study of T cell responses to AZD1222 COVID-19 vaccine (dated by TCRdb to the early 2020s). This sample's time point label indicates: baseline before first vaccination. Libraries were made using the immunoSEQ multiplex PCR assay. TCRdb retrieved this table from immuneACCESS and kept in-frame rearrangements only. Not all clones are present; in checked studies, unresolved V genes account for under half, and no reason is known for the remainder. In this sample the table shows roughly 77,000 clones, approximately 91% of which occur a single time. About 5% of the sample rests with the top ten. The sample consisted of peripheral blood, taken on day 0 of AZD1222 vaccination. These receptors were collected from an adult in good health.

The rearrangement links TRBV6-6 to TRBJ1-1; D is uncertain. This CDR3 contains 14 residues. Germline assignment: CDR1 MNHNY and CDR2 SVGAGI (reference sequence). V lost 2 bases to trimming and J lost 4 bases, with 11 bases between them. For the CDR3, the DNA is TGTGCCAGCAGTTACATCGGGGAGTCCACTGAAGCTTTCTTT. Protein sequence: CASSYIGESTEAFF.

The J gene is TRBJ1-3, the V gene TRBV19; D remains unclear. This CDR3 is 15 amino acids long. Germline V lookup: CDR1 LNHDA, CDR2 SQIVND (reference sequence). The V end was cut by 2 bases, the J end by 3 bases, with 11 bases between. For the CDR3, the DNA is TGTGCCAGTAGTATATTCGACGGTCGTGGAAACACCATATATTTT. Its translation: CASSIFDGRGNTIYF.

This clone was counted only a few times. This chain connects TRBV7-9 to TRBJ2-7; tentatively, D is TRBD2 (5 bases). The CDR3 sequence is 15 residues long. Germline V gives CDR1 SEHNR, CDR2 FQNEAQ (reference sequence). Between the trimmed V and J ends, which lost 4 bases and 5 bases, there was a span of 18 bases. Here the CDR3 DNA reads TGTGCCAGCAGCTCGCTCCGGGATTTAAGAAACGAGCAGTACTTC. Encoded protein: CASSSLRDLRNEQYF.

The rearrangement joins TRBV6-1 to TRBJ1-2; D not certain. Per germline, CDR1 MNHNS and CDR2 SASEGT. Trimming took off 2 bases at V and 1 base at J, with 11 bases between the two ends. The CDR3 loop spans 15 amino acids. The DNA for the CDR3 is TGTGCCAGCAGTGAATCCCCCAACCTTAACTATGGCTACACCTTC. It yields the protein CASSESPNLNYGYTF.

The chain links TRBV29-1 to TRBJ2-7; 14 nucleotides match TRBD2. CDR3 length: 13 residues. Germline CDR1 and CDR2: SQVTM and ANQGSEA. V shed 7 bases, J shed 7 bases, and the junction held 6 bases outside the gene matches. DNA of the CDR3: TGCAGCGCCCGGACTAGCGGGGGGCGGGAGCAGTACTTC. The encoded protein is CSARTSGGREQYF.

V gene TRBV9 combines with J gene TRBJ1-6; D may be TRBD1 (5 bases). The V gene lost 0 bases and the J gene lost 6 bases, with 10 bases spanning the gap. The length of the CDR3 is 15 residues. Germline V lookup: CDR1 SGDLS, CDR2 YYNGEE. CDR3: CASSVEPGPNSPLHF. CDR3 coding DNA: TGTGCCAGCAGCGTAGAACCAGGGCCTAATTCACCCCTCCACTTT.

The chain joins TRBV7-2 to TRBJ2-3; tentatively, D is TRBD1 (7 bases). Germline lookup yields CDR1 SGHTA and CDR2 FQGNSA. CDR3 length: 16 residues. V was clipped by 1 base and J by 3 bases, with 14 bases between them. The DNA of the CDR3 is TGTGCCAGCAGCTTAGAGGCAGGGGGGTTTACAGATACGCAGTATTTT. Protein product: CASSLEAGGFTDTQYF.

The rearrangement joins TRBV4-1 to TRBJ1-5, with TRBD1 matching over 9 bases. V lost 0 bases to trimming and J lost 7 bases; unmatched junction nucleotides: 7. CDR3 length: 16 residues. Per germline, CDR1 MGHRA and CDR2 YSYEKL. In nucleotides, the CDR3 is TGCGCCAGCAGCCAAGAAGGGACAGGGAGAGGACAGCCCCAGCATTTT. This sequence encodes CASSQEGTGRGQPQHF.

The CDR3 region has the DNA TGTGCCACCGGTACAGCAGCAACTAATGAAAAACTGTTTTTT. It codes for CATGTAATNEKLFF. The chain recombines TRBV5-5 with TRBJ1-4; D remains unclear. Looked up from germline, CDR1 is SGHKS and CDR2 is YYEKEE (reference sequence). V was trimmed by 9 bases and J by 0 bases, leaving 12 bases between them. The CDR3 is 14 residues long.

The chain links TRBV9 to TRBJ1-1; D possibly corresponds to TRBD1 (6 bases). V was shortened by 0 bases and J by 6 bases, with 15 bases between the two germline ends. This CDR3 region has 15 residues. The germline V gene encodes CDR1 SGDLS and CDR2 YYNGEE. CDR3 in amino acids: CASSVATGARSEAFF. As DNA, the CDR3 is TGTGCCAGCAGCGTAGCTACGGGGGCTCGGTCTGAAGCTTTCTTT.

Of note for this clone: This sample includes further DNA sequences coding for the same CDR3. CDR3 sequence: CAISESGNTIYF. In DNA, the CDR3 is TGTGCCATCAGTGAATCTGGAAACACCATATATTTT. This chain connects TRBV10-3 to TRBJ1-3; unclear D gene. The germline V and J ends were trimmed by 3 bases and 1 base, with 1 base remaining between them. Per the germline V gene, CDR1 is ENHRY and CDR2 is SYGVKD. The CDR3 is 12 amino acids.

CDR3 protein: CASRAGTTSNQPQHF. The CDR3, as DNA: TGTGCCAGCCGGGCGGGGACAACTAGCAATCAGCCCCAGCATTTT. V gene TRBV2 combines with J gene TRBJ1-5, with D maybe TRBD1 (6 bases). V was pared by 8 bases and J by 0 bases, with 14 bases between. Germline values: CDR1 SNHLY, CDR2 FYNNEI. The CDR3 has 15 amino acids.

This rearrangement joins TRBV30 to TRBJ1-4; 7 bases agree with TRBD1. The CDR3 length is 16 residues. V trimming: 1 base; J trimming: 7 bases; junction bases outside the gene matches: 12. CDR1 and CDR2 (germline): GTSNPN, SVGIG (reference sequence). Here the CDR3 DNA reads TGTGCCTGGAGTGAACGCCCCGGGACAGCATTTGAAAAACTGTTTTTT. Protein sequence: CAWSERPGTAFEKLFF.

The V gene is TRBV21-1, the J gene TRBJ2-1; the table names TRBD2, a call not compared with the DNA. TRBV21-1 is an annotated pseudogene. This CDR3 is 13 amino acids long. CDR3 sequence: CASSKGARHEQFF. CDR3 coding DNA: TGTGCCAGCAGCAAAGGAGCGCGTCATGAGCAGTTCTTC.

This rearrangement joins TRBV10-3 to TRBJ1-1, with D hard to call. Per the germline V gene, CDR1 is ENHRY and CDR2 is SYGVKD. The CDR3 runs 12 residues. Trimming left V 6 bases short and J 4 bases short, with 9 bases between. CDR3 sequence reads: CAIRRGGTEAFF. The CDR3 coding sequence is TGTGCCATCAGGCGGGGTGGCACTGAAGCTTTCTTT.

The chain combines TRBV20-1 with TRBJ1-1; D uncertain. Trimming stripped 3 bases from V and 0 bases from J, with 11 bases between. CDR1 is DFQATT, CDR2 SNEGSKA, per germline (reference sequence). The CDR3 consists of 14 residues. CDR3 in amino acids: CSASRALLNTEAFF. CDR3 coding DNA: TGCAGTGCTAGTAGGGCCCTATTGAACACTGAAGCTTTCTTT.

The rearrangement uses TRBV9 and TRBJ2-2, with 9 bases that match TRBD2. CDR1 is SGDLS, CDR2 YYNGEE, per germline. The CDR3 is 18 amino acids. J was trimmed by 4 bases and V by 4 bases; bases with no gene match: 14. CDR3 amino acids: CASSPSAGGPLITGELFF. CDR3 sequence (DNA): TGTGCCAGCAGCCCATCCGCGGGGGGGCCACTTATCACCGGGGAGCTGTTTTTT.

The V gene is TRBV11-2, the J gene TRBJ1-3; D is unresolved. Germline CDR1 reads SGHAT; CDR2 reads FQNNGV. CDR3 length: 15 residues. Trimming left V 5 bases short and J 0 bases short, with 11 bases between. CDR3 residues: CASSATGFSGNTIYF. CDR3 DNA sequence: TGTGCCAGCAGCGCTACGGGTTTCTCTGGAAACACCATATATTTT.

The chain has TRBV29-1 and TRBJ1-1; 7 positions match TRBD1. Per the germline V gene, CDR1 is SQVTM and CDR2 is ANQGSEA. The CDR3 consists of 17 residues. The V segment lost 3 bases and the J segment 0 bases; nucleotides outside the gene matches: 13. Here the CDR3 reads CSVEATGVARLNTEAFF. CDR3 sequence (DNA): TGCAGCGTTGAGGCAACAGGGGTTGCCCGATTGAACACTGAAGCTTTCTTT.

The V and J genes are TRBV11-1 and TRBJ1-2; D not resolved. This CDR3 region has 14 residues. V dropped 5 bases and J dropped 4 bases, with 14 bases sitting between them. The germline V gene has CDR1 SGHAT and CDR2 FQDESV (reference sequence). The CDR3 loop reads CASSLGQAGYGYTF. Written as DNA, the CDR3 is TGTGCCAGCAGCCTCGGCCAGGCGGGCTATGGCTACACCTTC.

The chain links TRBV27 to TRBJ1-5; 8 bases are a match to TRBD1. The CDR3 extends over 14 amino acids. CDR1 MNHEY and CDR2 SMNVEV come from the germline V gene (reference sequence). V lost 7 bases to trimming and J lost 2 bases; unmatched junction nucleotides: 4. CDR3 in amino acids: CASKEGQGNQPQHF. As DNA, the CDR3 is TGTGCCAGCAAGGAGGGACAGGGCAATCAGCCCCAGCATTTT.

This clone was recorded once. V gene TRBV10-3 combines with J gene TRBJ1-1; D call uncertain. The CDR3 has 14 residues. Germline V CDR1 and CDR2: ENHRY, SYGVKD. The V end lost 10 bases, the J end lost 0 bases, and 15 bases lay between the germline ends. Written as DNA, the CDR3 is TGTGCCACCCGGAGCGGAACCATGAACACTGAAGCTTTCTTT. This sequence encodes CATRSGTMNTEAFF.

The chain is built from TRBV28 and TRBJ1-2; 7 bases are shared with TRBD1. J lost 8 bases, V lost 7 bases, and 4 bases had no gene match. CDR1 is MDHEN and CDR2 is SYDVKM in the germline V gene. The CDR3 length is 11 residues. This chain's CDR3 is CASTGQSGYTF. The CDR3 DNA follows: TGTGCCAGCACGGGACAGTCGGGCTACACCTTC.

This clone showed up just once. This chain joins TRBV3-1 (or the pseudogene TRBV3-2) and TRBJ2-3, with unresolved D. The CDR3 contains 14 residues. Trimming took off 4 bases at V and 4 bases at J, with 12 bases between the two ends. CDR1 and CDR2 from the germline V gene are LGHDT and YNNKEL (reference sequence). In nucleotides, the CDR3 is TGTGCCAGCAGCCCCTTTTCGTACTCAGATACGCAGTATTTT. This gives the protein CASSPFSYSDTQYF.

V usage is TRBV28 and J usage is TRBJ1-5; unclear D gene. This CDR3 is 15 amino acids long. The V end lost 2 bases, the J end lost 6 bases, and 14 bases lay between the germline ends. Looked up from germline, CDR1 is MDHEN and CDR2 is SYDVKM. This CDR3 is CASSLRERVFQPQHF. The CDR3 nucleotides read TGTGCCAGCAGTTTAAGGGAGAGGGTATTTCAGCCCCAGCATTTT.

The rearrangement links TRBV6-1 to TRBJ2-7, with a possible D match to TRBD1 (5 bases). CDR1 and CDR2 from the germline V gene are MNHNS and SASEGT. V lost 3 bases and J 0 bases, leaving 12 bases between the germline ends. This CDR3 spans 15 amino acids. CDR3 nucleotides: TGTGCCAGCAGTGAGGCGACAGAGAGCTCCTACGAGCAGTACTTC. It yields the protein CASSEATESSYEQYF.

V gene TRBV5-6 combines with J gene TRBJ2-7, with D hard to call. Trimming cost V 0 bases and J 5 bases, with 9 bases left between them. Looked up from germline, CDR1 is SGHDT and CDR2 is YYEEEE. The CDR3 extends over 13 amino acids. The CDR3 nucleotides are TGTGCCAGCAGCTTGGTCGTCCTGGACGAGCAGTACTTC. As protein: CASSLVVLDEQYF.

Concerning this clone itself: The same CDR3 can be traced to other DNA sequences in this sample. This chain connects TRBV5-1 to TRBJ1-5, with a tentative D call TRBD1 (6 bases). The ends were cut back, 0 bases at V and 1 base at J, with 8 bases in the middle. There are 15 residues in the CDR3. Germline loops: CDR1 SGHRS, CDR2 YFSETQ. CDR3 loop: CASSLEGGSNQPQHF. The CDR3 coding sequence is TGCGCCAGCAGCTTGGAGGGGGGGAGCAATCAGCCCCAGCATTTT.

This clone was seen more than once but under ten times. The gene calls are TRBV27 and TRBJ1-4, with 7 bases matching TRBD1. Germline values: CDR1 MNHEY, CDR2 SMNVEV (reference sequence). Trimming cost V 3 bases and J 5 bases; bases outside gene matches: 12. The CDR3 runs to 17 residues. CDR3 sequence (DNA): TGTGCCAGCAGTTTGAAGGCTCTGGGACAGAAAAATGAAAAACTGTTTTTT. This codes for CASSLKALGQKNEKLFF. Full variable domain (remainder filled in from reference TRBV27 and TRBJ1-4): EAQVTQNPRYLITVTGKKLTVTCSQNMNHEYMSWYRQDPGLGLRQIYYSMNVEVTDKGDVPEGYKVSRKEKRNFPLILESPSPNQTSLYFCASSLKALGQKNEKLFFGSGTQLSVL.

The chain links TRBV6-5 to TRBJ1-4; maybe TRBD1 (5 bases). The V gene lost 7 bases and the J gene lost 2 bases, with 14 bases spanning the gap. There are 15 residues in the CDR3. Germline V gene lookup returns CDR1 MNHEY and CDR2 SVGAGI. The CDR3 loop reads CASKGLRGTNEKLFF. CDR3 coding DNA: TGTGCCAGCAAGGGGCTCCGAGGGACTAATGAAAAACTGTTTTTT.

The CDR3 DNA is TGTGCCAGCAGTTTAACAGTGGGTGAAGCTTTCTTT. Translated: CASSLTVGEAFF. This chain connects TRBV28 to TRBJ1-1; D is uncertain. Germline V gene lookup returns CDR1 MDHEN and CDR2 SYDVKM. V lost 2 bases and J lost 7, with 8 bases in between. CDR3 length: 12 amino acids. Drawing the rest from reference TRBV28 and TRBJ1-1, the complete variable domain is DVKVTQSSRYLVKRTGEKVFLECVQDMDHENMFWYRQDPGLGLRLIYFSYDVKMKEKGDIPEGYSVSREKKERFSLILESASTNQTSMYLCASSLTVGEAFFGQGTRLTVV.

This clone came up once. The chain links TRBV9 to TRBJ2-7; the D gene is possibly TRBD1 (6 bases). V lost 0 bases to trimming and J lost 1 base, with 8 bases between them. Germline V gene data show CDR1 as SGDLS and CDR2 as YYNGEE. The CDR3 covers 14 residues. Written as DNA, the CDR3 is TGTGCCAGCAGCGTAGTGGGGGCGTCCTACGAGCAGTACTTC. It translates to CASSVVGASYEQYF.